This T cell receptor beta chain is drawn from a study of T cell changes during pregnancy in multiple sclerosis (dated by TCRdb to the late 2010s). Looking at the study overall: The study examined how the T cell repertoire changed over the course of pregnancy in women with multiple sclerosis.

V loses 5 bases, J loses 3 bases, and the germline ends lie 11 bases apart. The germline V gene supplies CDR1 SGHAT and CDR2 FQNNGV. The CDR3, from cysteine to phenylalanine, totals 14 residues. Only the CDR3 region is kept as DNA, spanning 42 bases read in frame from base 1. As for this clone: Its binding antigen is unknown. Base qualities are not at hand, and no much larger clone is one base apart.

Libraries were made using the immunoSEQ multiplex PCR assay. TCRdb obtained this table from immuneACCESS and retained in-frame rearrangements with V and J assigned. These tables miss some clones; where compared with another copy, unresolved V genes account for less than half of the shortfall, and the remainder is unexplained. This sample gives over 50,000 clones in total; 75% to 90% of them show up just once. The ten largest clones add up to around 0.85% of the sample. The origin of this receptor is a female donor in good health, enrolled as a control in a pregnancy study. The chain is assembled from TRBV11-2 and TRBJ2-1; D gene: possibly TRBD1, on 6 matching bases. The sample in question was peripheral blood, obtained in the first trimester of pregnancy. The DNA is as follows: TGTGCCAGCAGCACGTCGACAGGCTACAATGAGCAGTTCTTC. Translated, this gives CASSTSTGYNEQFF.